This record covers a single T cell receptor beta chain. Its antigen is still unknown. The V end was cut by 3 bases, the J end by 4 bases, with 15 bases between. Germline assignment: CDR1 SNHLY and CDR2 FYNNEI. The CDR3 runs 15 residues. The source of the sample is a study of CD8+ T cells in alopecia areata. Study-wide results and limits: Resident alphabeta T-cell populations of normal skin are likewise subject to sequencing in scalp samples. Elevated clonality characterized lesional scalp relative to normal scalp, particularly in alopecia totalis/universalis. Many expanded lesional clones persisted during tofacitinib (in both scalp and blood).

Treatment specified: oral pan-JAK inhibitor, 5-10 mg twice daily. Sequencing templates came from extracted RNA that was reverse transcribed into cDNA. Clones were sequenced by immunoSEQ multiplex PCR, and TCRdb holds only the in-frame ones, with some missing. The profile covers approximately 160,000 clones, with roughly 60% appearing a single time and 11% to 15% taken by the ten largest. Sequenced here: CD4+ T cells sorted from blood, sampled at week 24, from a patient treated with tofacitinib. The receptor was derived from a human donor with alopecia areata. V gene TRBV2 combines with J gene TRBJ1-1; no clear D. CDR3: CASSDRGMGVTEAFF. The CDR3 bases are TGTGCCAGCAGTGATCGTGGGATGGGAGTCACTGAAGCTTTCTTT. Filled out from reference TRBV2 and TRBJ1-1, the complete variable domain reads EPEVTQTPSHQVTQMGQEVILRCVPISNHLYFYWYRQILGQKVEFLVSFYNNEISEKSEIFDDQFSVERPDGSNFTLKIRSTKLEDSAMYFCASSDRGMGVTEAFFGQGTRLTVV.